The 20 T cell receptor beta chains given below trace back to one sample, sequenced in a study of cytomegalovirus exposure and HLA in healthy donors (dated by TCRdb to 2015 to 2018). Libraries came from the immunoSEQ multiplex PCR assay. A mixture of 60 forward primers for TCR Vbeta segments and 13 reverse primers for TCR Jbeta segments was used in the multiplex PCR. TCRdb carries this immuneACCESS record with in-frame sequences only. Its versions omit some clonotypes, under half of them owing to an unresolved V gene in the studies checked, with the rest unexplained. This sample gives under 150,000 clones in total; approximately 80% of them show up just once. Of the sample, around 2.5% falls within the top ten clones. The sequenced material came from PBMCs. The receptors were gathered from a man in his thirties or forties in good health and CMV-seronegative.

The V call is TRBV28, the J call TRBJ1-4, with TRBD1 as a possible D gene (6 bases). The CDR3 contains 14 residues. CDR1 is MDHEN, CDR2 SYDVKM, per germline. V lost 2 bases, J lost 6 bases, and 10 bases lay in between. The CDR3 sequence: CASSLLHRDEKLFF. DNA of the CDR3: TGTGCCAGCAGTTTACTTCACAGGGATGAAAAACTGTTTTTT.

The V and J genes are TRBV18 and TRBJ1-1, with unresolved D. The CDR3 is 13 amino acids. Germline V gives CDR1 KGHSH, CDR2 LQKENI. The V end lost 6 bases, the J end lost 1 base, and 9 bases lay between the germline ends. CDR3 amino acids: CASSRRENTEAFF. The CDR3 DNA reads TGTGCCAGCTCGCGGCGGGAGAACACTGAAGCTTTCTTT.

This clone was seen a few times. The rearrangement joins TRBV30 to TRBJ1-6; 8 bases map to TRBD1. The CDR3 is 17 amino acids. The junction had 10 bases not matched to a gene; V was cut back by 4 bases and J by 2 bases. Germline assignment: CDR1 GTSNPN and CDR2 SVGIG (reference sequence). This chain's CDR3 is CAWTYGTGGAYNSPLHF. The CDR3 coding sequence is TGTGCCTGGACTTACGGGACAGGCGGGGCCTATAATTCACCCCTCCACTTT.

V and J are TRBV6-5 and TRBJ2-2, with 8 bases matching TRBD1. This CDR3 is 14 amino acids long. Per germline, CDR1 MNHEY and CDR2 SVGAGI. After removal of 6 bases from V and 7 bases from J, the junction contained 7 bases not matched to a gene. The CDR3 reads CASSRRQGLGELFF. As DNA, the CDR3 is TGTGCCAGCAGCCGTCGACAGGGGCTCGGGGAGCTGTTTTTT.

The chain is built from TRBV10-1 and TRBJ2-7; 8 nucleotides align to TRBD2. CDR1 is WNHNN and CDR2 is SYGVQD in the germline V gene (reference sequence). The junction had 10 bases not matched to a gene; V was cut back by 6 bases and J by 3 bases. The CDR3 runs 15 residues. For the CDR3, the DNA is TGCGCCAGCAGCAAACCGGGACTAGGGGTCTACGAGCAGTACTTC. Translation gives CASSKPGLGVYEQYF.

The genes are TRBV5-4 and TRBJ2-2; D perhaps matches TRBD2 (6 bases). V gave up 4 bases and J gave up 7 bases, with 20 bases separating them. This CDR3 spans 16 amino acids. CDR1 is SGHNT, CDR2 YYREEE, per germline (reference sequence). The CDR3 sequence is CASSPFEGVGGGELFF. As DNA, the CDR3 is TGTGCCAGCAGCCCCTTTGAGGGAGTGGGAGGCGGGGAGCTGTTTTTT.

The chain carries TRBV19 and TRBJ2-7; weak D call: TRBD2 (6 bases). V was pared by 6 bases and J by 3 bases, with 15 bases between. The CDR3 is made up of 14 amino acids. Germline V gene lookup returns CDR1 LNHDA and CDR2 SQIVND (reference sequence). The CDR3 DNA sequence: TGTGCCAGTAGCGCCGGGACTGCAAACTACGAGCAGTACTTC. Amino acids: CASSAGTANYEQYF.

The gene calls are TRBV7-9 and TRBJ2-1; perhaps TRBD2 as D (5 bases). Germline V gene lookup returns CDR1 SEHNR and CDR2 FQNEAQ (reference sequence). The V and J ends lost 7 bases and 2 bases respectively, with 15 bases between them. The CDR3 is 15 residues long. The CDR3 reads CASTHKGVTYNEQFF. In DNA form, the CDR3 reads TGTGCCAGCACCCATAAGGGAGTCACCTACAATGAGCAGTTCTTC.

The chain is built from TRBV4-1 and TRBJ1-5; perhaps TRBD1 as D (5 bases). Per germline, CDR1 MGHRA and CDR2 YSYEKL. V shed 2 bases and J shed 5 bases, with 16 bases lying between them. The CDR3 contains 16 residues. This CDR3 is CASSQKGTAPYQPQHF. CDR3 bases: TGCGCCAGCAGCCAAAAAGGGACTGCCCCGTATCAGCCCCAGCATTTT.

The chain recombines TRBV20-1 with TRBJ2-5; D not resolved. The J call may be mistaken, given a closer DNA end match to TRBJ2-7. The CDR3 sequence is 11 residues long. Germline assignment: CDR1 DFQATT and CDR2 SNEGSKA (reference sequence). In nucleotides, the CDR3 is TGCAGTGCTAGAGATTTGTACGAGCAGTACTTC. Residues: CSARDLYEQYF.

The rearrangement joins TRBV7-8 to TRBJ2-7, with D perhaps matching TRBD1 (6 bases). The CDR3 has 15 residues. CDR1 is SGHVS and CDR2 is FQNEAQ in the germline V gene. V lost 4 bases to trimming and J lost 1 base, with 14 bases between them. The CDR3 region has the DNA TGTGCCAGCAGCTCGGTGAGGGGGACGTCCTACGAGCAGTACTTC. Translation gives CASSSVRGTSYEQYF.

The rearrangement uses TRBV9 and TRBJ1-2; TRBD1 matches at 10 bases. The trim removed 4 bases at V and 4 bases at J, leaving 10 bases unmatched. Germline V gene data show CDR1 as SGDLS and CDR2 as YYNGEE. The CDR3 length is 16 residues. CDR3 bases: TGTGCCAGCAGCCCTGGGGGGACAGGGGCACCCTATGGCTACACCTTC. This translates into CASSPGGTGAPYGYTF.

A remark on this clone: Other nucleotide sequences in the sample specify the same CDR3. The chain uses TRBV5-1 and TRBJ2-1; 11 bases line up with TRBD2. The J segment lost 6 bases and the V segment lost 0 bases, leaving 2 bases of the junction unmatched. Germline CDR1 and CDR2: SGHRS and YFSETQ. The CDR3 runs 15 residues. The CDR3 spells CASSLGLAGINEQFF. The CDR3 coding sequence is TGCGCCAGCAGCTTGGGACTAGCGGGGATCAATGAGCAGTTCTTC.

The rearrangement links TRBV2 to TRBJ2-5, with 12 bases matching TRBD2. CDR3 length: 15 amino acids. CDR1 and CDR2 from the germline V gene are SNHLY and FYNNEI. The junction had 6 bases not matched to a gene; V was cut back by 8 bases and J by 2 bases. CDR3 sequence (DNA): TGTGCCAGCCGCGAGACTAGCGGGGGTCAAGAGACCCAGTACTTC. As protein: CASRETSGGQETQYF.

This chain uses TRBV28 with TRBJ2-3; 10 positions match TRBD1. The CDR3 spans 17 residues. The ends lost 2 bases at V and 4 bases at J; junction bases unmatched: 9. CDR1 MDHEN and CDR2 SYDVKM come from the germline V gene. CDR3 sequence: CASSLGWDRGYSDTQYF. Written as DNA, the CDR3 is TGTGCCAGCAGTTTAGGTTGGGACAGGGGATATTCAGATACGCAGTATTTT.

As DNA, the CDR3 is TGTGCCAGCAGCTCCGGACATGCTGCCTCCTACGAGCAGTACTTC. Its protein is CASSSGHAASYEQYF. The chain is built from TRBV7-6 and TRBJ2-7; D is perhaps TRBD1 (5 bases). The V end lost 4 bases, the J end lost 0 bases, and 13 bases lay between the germline ends. The CDR3 contains 15 residues. The germline CDR1 and CDR2 sequences are SGHVS and FNYEAQ.

The rearrangement links TRBV9 to TRBJ2-1; unclear D gene. V dropped 4 bases and J dropped 6 bases, with 8 bases sitting between them. The CDR3 is 12 residues long. In germline, CDR1 is SGDLS, CDR2 YYNGEE. This CDR3 is CASSLPGNEQFF. The CDR3 DNA sequence: TGTGCCAGCAGCCTCCCCGGCAATGAGCAGTTCTTC.

J is TRBJ1-3 and V is TRBV13; TRBD1 might be the D (6 bases). Germline values: CDR1 PRHDT, CDR2 FYEKMQ (reference sequence). The V and J ends lost 4 bases and 2 bases respectively, with 18 bases between them. The CDR3 sequence is 17 residues long. The CDR3 sequence is CASSSYAGGAPGNTIYF. The CDR3 nucleotides are TGTGCCAGCAGCTCATATGCGGGGGGGGCCCCTGGAAACACCATATATTTT.

The chain is built from TRBV4-3 and TRBJ2-3, with 9 bases lining up with TRBD2. The CDR3 runs 16 residues. CDR1 and CDR2 (germline): LGHNA, YSLEER. Unmatched junction bases numbered 4, after V lost 3 bases and J lost 0 bases. The CDR3 sequence: CASSQATSGSTDTQYF. The CDR3 nucleotides are TGCGCCAGCAGCCAGGCAACTAGCGGGAGCACAGATACGCAGTATTTT.

Written as DNA, the CDR3 is TGTGCCAGCAGTCTTTACGGGGGGCGGGAAAAACTGTTTTTT. It specifies CASSLYGGREKLFF. This chain links TRBV27 with TRBJ1-4; a possible D gene is TRBD1 (6 bases). Germline V gene lookup returns CDR1 MNHEY and CDR2 SMNVEV (reference sequence). This CDR3 has 14 amino acids. V was trimmed by 5 bases and J by 8 bases, leaving 15 bases between them.